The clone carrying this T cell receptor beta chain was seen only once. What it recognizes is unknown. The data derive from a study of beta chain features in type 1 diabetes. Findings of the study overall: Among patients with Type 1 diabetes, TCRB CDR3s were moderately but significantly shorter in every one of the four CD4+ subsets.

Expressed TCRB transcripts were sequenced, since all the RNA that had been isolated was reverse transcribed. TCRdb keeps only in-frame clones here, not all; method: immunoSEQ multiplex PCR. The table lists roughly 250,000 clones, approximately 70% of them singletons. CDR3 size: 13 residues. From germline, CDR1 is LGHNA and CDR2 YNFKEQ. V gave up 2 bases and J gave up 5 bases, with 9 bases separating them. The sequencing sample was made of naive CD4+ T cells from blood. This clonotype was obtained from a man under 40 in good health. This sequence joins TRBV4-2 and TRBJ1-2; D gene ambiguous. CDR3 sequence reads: CASSQYTDYGYTF. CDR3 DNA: TGTGCCAGCAGCCAATACACAGATTATGGCTACACCTTC.